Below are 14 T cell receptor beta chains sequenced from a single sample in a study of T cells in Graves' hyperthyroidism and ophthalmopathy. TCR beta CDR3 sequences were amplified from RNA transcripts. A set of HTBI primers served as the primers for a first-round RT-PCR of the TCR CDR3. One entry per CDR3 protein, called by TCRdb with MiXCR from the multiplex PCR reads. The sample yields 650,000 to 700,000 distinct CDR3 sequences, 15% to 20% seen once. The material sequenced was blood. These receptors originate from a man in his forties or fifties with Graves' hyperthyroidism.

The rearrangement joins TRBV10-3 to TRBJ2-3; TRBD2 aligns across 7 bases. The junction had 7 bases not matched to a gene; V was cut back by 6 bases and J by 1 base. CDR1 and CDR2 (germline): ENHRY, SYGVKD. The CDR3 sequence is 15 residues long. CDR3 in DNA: TGTGCCATCAGATCCGGGACTACCCGCACAGATACGCAGTATTTT. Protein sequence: CAIRSGTTRTDTQYF.

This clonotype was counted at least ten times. In nucleotides, the CDR3 is TGTGCCAGCCCTCCGGGGGGGATCCACACAGATACGCAGTATTTT. Translated: CASPPGGIHTDTQYF. The chain recombines TRBV28 with TRBJ2-3; TRBD2 matches 8 bases. Trimming cost V 8 bases and J 2 bases; bases outside gene matches: 9. The CDR3 consists of 15 residues. Germline V lookup: CDR1 MDHEN, CDR2 SYDVKM. The entire variable domain, with the rest obtained from reference TRBV28 and TRBJ2-3, is as follows: DVKVTQSSRYLVKRTGEKVFLECVQDMDHENMFWYRQDPGLGLRLIYFSYDVKMKEKGDIPEGYSVSREKKERFSLILESASTNQTSMYLCASPPGGIHTDTQYFGPGTRLTVL.

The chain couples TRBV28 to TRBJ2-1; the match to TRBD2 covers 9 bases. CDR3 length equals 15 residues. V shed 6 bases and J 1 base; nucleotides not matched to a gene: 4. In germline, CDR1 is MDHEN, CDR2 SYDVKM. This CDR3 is CASRRLAVSYNEQFF. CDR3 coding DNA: TGTGCCAGCAGAAGACTAGCGGTTTCCTACAATGAGCAGTTCTTC.

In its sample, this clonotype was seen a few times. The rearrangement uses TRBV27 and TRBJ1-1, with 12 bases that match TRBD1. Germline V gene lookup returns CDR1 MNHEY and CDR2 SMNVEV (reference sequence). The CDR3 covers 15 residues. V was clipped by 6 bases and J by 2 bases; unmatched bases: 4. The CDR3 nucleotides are TGTGCCAGCAGGACCGGGACAGGGGGCAACACTGAAGCTTTCTTT. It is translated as CASRTGTGGNTEAFF.

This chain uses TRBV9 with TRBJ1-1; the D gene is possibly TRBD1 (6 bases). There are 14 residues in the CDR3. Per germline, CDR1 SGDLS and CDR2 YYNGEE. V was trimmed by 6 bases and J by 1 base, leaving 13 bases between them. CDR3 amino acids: CASTRTVRNTEAFF. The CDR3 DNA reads TGTGCCAGCACCCGGACAGTCAGGAACACTGAAGCTTTCTTT. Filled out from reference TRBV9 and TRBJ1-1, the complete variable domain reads DSGVTQTPKHLITATGQRVTLRCSPRSGDLSVYWYQQSLDQGLQFLIQYYNGEERAKGNILERFSAQQFPDLHSELNLSSLELGDSALYFCASTRTVRNTEAFFGQGTRLTVV.

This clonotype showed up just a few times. CDR3 sequence: CAIRQIGQPQHF. CDR3 DNA: TGTGCCATCCGTCAGATAGGTCAGCCCCAGCATTTT. The gene calls are TRBV10-3 and TRBJ1-5; no clear D gene. Germline V gene sequence: CDR1 ENHRY, CDR2 SYGVKD. Deletions cut 8 bases from V and 6 bases from J, with 11 bases between. This CDR3 has 12 amino acids.

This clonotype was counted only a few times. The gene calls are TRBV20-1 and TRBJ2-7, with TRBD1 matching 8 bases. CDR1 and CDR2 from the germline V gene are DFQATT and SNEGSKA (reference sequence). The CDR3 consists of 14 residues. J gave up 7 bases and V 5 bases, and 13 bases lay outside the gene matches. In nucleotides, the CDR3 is TGCAGTGCTGATAACCCGGGACAGGCTGGGGAGCAGTACTTC. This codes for CSADNPGQAGEQYF.

CDR3 loop: CASSSLRDGELFF. The CDR3 coding sequence is TGTGCCAGCAGTTCCCTCCGTGACGGGGAGCTGTTTTTT. The chain carries TRBV28 and TRBJ2-2; D unresolved. The CDR3 is 13 amino acids. Germline CDR1 MDHEN, CDR2 SYDVKM. Between the trimmed V and J ends, which lost 4 bases and 7 bases, there was a span of 10 bases.

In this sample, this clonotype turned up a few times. The CDR3 loop is CASSLVGYTNEKLFF. The CDR3 DNA sequence: TGTGCCAGCAGCTTAGTGGGATACACTAATGAAAAACTGTTTTTT. The J gene is TRBJ1-4, the V gene TRBV11-2; no reliable D call. Trimming removed 1 base from V and 2 bases from J, with 8 bases in between. Germline CDR1 is SGHAT and CDR2 is FQNNGV. The CDR3 is 15 amino acids.

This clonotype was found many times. CDR3 amino acids: CAWSLQRGTEAFF. The CDR3 region has the DNA TGTGCCTGGAGCCTCCAAAGGGGGACGGAAGCTTTCTTT. The V and J genes are TRBV30 and TRBJ1-1, with D perhaps matching TRBD1 (6 bases). The CDR3 length is 13 residues. V lost 3 bases and J lost 8, with 16 bases in between. CDR1 and CDR2 (germline): GTSNPN, SVGIG (reference sequence).

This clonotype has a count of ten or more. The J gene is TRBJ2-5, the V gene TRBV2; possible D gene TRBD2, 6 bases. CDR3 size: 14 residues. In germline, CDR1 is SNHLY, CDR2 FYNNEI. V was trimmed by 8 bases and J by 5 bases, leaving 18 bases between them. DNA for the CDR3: TGTGCCAGCGGAACGGGAGCGTTCGTTGAGACCCAGTACTTC. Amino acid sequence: CASGTGAFVETQYF.

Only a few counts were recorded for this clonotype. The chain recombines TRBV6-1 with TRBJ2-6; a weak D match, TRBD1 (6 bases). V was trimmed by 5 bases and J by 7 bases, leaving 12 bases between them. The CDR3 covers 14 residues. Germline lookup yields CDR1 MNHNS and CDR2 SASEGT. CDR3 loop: CASSIQGTANVLTF. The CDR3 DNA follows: TGTGCCAGCAGTATCCAGGGGACAGCCAACGTCCTGACTTTC.

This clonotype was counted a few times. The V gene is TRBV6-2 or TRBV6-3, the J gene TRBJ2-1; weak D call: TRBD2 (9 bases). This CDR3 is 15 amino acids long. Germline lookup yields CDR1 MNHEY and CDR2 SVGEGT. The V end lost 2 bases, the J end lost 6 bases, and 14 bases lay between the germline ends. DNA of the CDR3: TGTGCCAGCAGTTACCCTAGCGGGACAGGCAATGAGCAGTTCTTC. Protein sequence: CASSYPSGTGNEQFF.

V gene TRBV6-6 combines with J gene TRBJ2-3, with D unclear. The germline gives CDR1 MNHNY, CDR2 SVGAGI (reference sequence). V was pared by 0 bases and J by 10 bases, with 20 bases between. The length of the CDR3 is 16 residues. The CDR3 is CASSYSNPTTPLPQYF. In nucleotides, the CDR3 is TGTGCCAGCAGTTACTCGAATCCTACGACACCCCTTCCGCAGTATTTT.